A single sample is the source of the 27 T cell receptor beta chains below, sequenced in a study of blood T cell repertoires in COVID-19. Libraries were prepared by immunoSEQ multiplex PCR; TCRdb keeps only in-frame clonotypes and omits some of them. This table holds about 160,000 clones, about four fifths found once. Material for sequencing was peripheral blood. These receptors were taken from a man between 70 and 80 years old who had recovered from COVID-19.

The chain has TRBV19 and TRBJ2-3; 10 bases agree with TRBD1. Unmatched junction bases numbered 8, after V lost 6 bases and J lost 5 bases. Germline V gene data show CDR1 as LNHDA and CDR2 as SQIVND (reference sequence). The CDR3 consists of 15 residues. In nucleotides, the CDR3 is TGTGCCAGTAGCACGGGACAGGGGTTTGGAGATACGCAGTATTTT. It encodes CASSTGQGFGDTQYF.

The chain has TRBV19 and TRBJ1-5; D perhaps matches TRBD1 (6 bases). V lost 3 bases and J lost 2, with 11 bases in between. Germline V gives CDR1 LNHDA, CDR2 SQIVND (reference sequence). CDR3 size: 15 residues. This chain's CDR3 is CASSMGGLRNQPQHF. CDR3 DNA sequence: TGTGCCAGTAGTATGGGGGGGCTCCGCAATCAGCCCCAGCATTTT.

This chain connects TRBV11-2 to TRBJ1-4; 8 bases map to TRBD1. CDR1 SGHAT and CDR2 FQNNGV come from the germline V gene. V shed 1 base, J shed 8 bases, and the junction held 6 bases outside the gene matches. The CDR3 length is 15 residues. CDR3: CASSLGTGSEEKLFF. DNA of the CDR3: TGTGCCAGCAGCTTAGGGACAGGGAGCGAGGAAAAACTGTTTTTT.

The J gene is TRBJ2-3, the V gene TRBV2; D ambiguous. From germline, CDR1 is SNHLY and CDR2 FYNNEI. Trimming took off 5 bases at V and 6 bases at J, with 6 bases between the two ends. This CDR3 region has 11 residues. The CDR3 sequence is CASSLEDTQYF. Here the CDR3 DNA reads TGTGCCAGCAGTCTCGAGGATACGCAGTATTTT.

For the CDR3, the DNA is TGTGCCAGCTCACCCCGCCAGGGGACTGAAGCTTTCTTT. Residues: CASSPRQGTEAFF. The chain links TRBV18 to TRBJ1-1, with TRBD1 as a possible D gene (6 bases). Germline-derived CDR1 and CDR2 are KGHSH and LQKENI. This CDR3 has 13 amino acids. V lost 3 bases and J 5 bases, leaving 10 bases between the germline ends.

This chain's CDR3 is CASRPGAVAYEQYF. DNA for the CDR3: TGTGCCAGTAGACCCGGAGCAGTCGCCTACGAGCAGTACTTC. The chain combines TRBV19 with TRBJ2-7, with D uncertain. Trimming pared 6 bases from V and 2 bases from J, leaving 14 bases between. The CDR3 covers 14 residues. CDR1 is LNHDA, CDR2 SQIVND, per germline (reference sequence).

V usage is TRBV5-1 and J usage is TRBJ1-4; TRBD1 agrees at 7 bases. CDR1 and CDR2 from the germline V gene are SGHRS and YFSETQ. The CDR3 is 14 amino acids. The J segment lost 3 bases and the V segment lost 7 bases, leaving 6 bases of the junction unmatched. The CDR3 region has the DNA TGCGCCAGCGCCGAGGGGGCAGCTAATGAAAAACTGTTTTTT. Its protein is CASAEGAANEKLFF.

This chain joins TRBV10-1 and TRBJ2-7, with TRBD2 as a possible D gene (6 bases). V shed 5 bases and J shed 4 bases, with 15 bases lying between them. The CDR3 runs 14 residues. Germline CDR1 and CDR2: WNHNN and SYGVQD (reference sequence). CDR3 in DNA: TGCGCCAGCAGTCGGGACTCCAGTCGTTACGAGCAGTACTTC. It translates to CASSRDSSRYEQYF.

This rearrangement joins TRBV2 to TRBJ1-5; D gene ambiguous. This CDR3 comprises 14 residues. V lost 3 bases and J lost 4, with 10 bases in between. Germline V gene lookup returns CDR1 SNHLY and CDR2 FYNNEI. CDR3 nucleotide sequence: TGTGCCAGCAGTGAGAGTCTTCGTAATCAGCCCCAGCATTTT. Protein sequence: CASSESLRNQPQHF.

The V call is TRBV6-1, the J call TRBJ2-7, with a tentative D call TRBD2 (6 bases). This CDR3 is built from 13 residues. The germline CDR1 and CDR2 sequences are MNHNS and SASEGT. Trimming stripped 2 bases from V and 6 bases from J, with 11 bases between. The CDR3 is CASSEPGEVEQYF. The CDR3 DNA reads TGTGCCAGCAGTGAACCGGGGGAGGTCGAGCAGTACTTC.

The chain carries TRBV25-1 and TRBJ1-1; D might be TRBD1 (6 bases). Germline loops: CDR1 MGHDK, CDR2 SYGVNS. Deletions cut 6 bases from V and 1 base from J, with 12 bases between. The CDR3 spans 14 residues. CDR3: CASRETGWNTEAFF. The CDR3 coding sequence is TGTGCCAGCAGAGAGACAGGATGGAACACTGAAGCTTTCTTT.

The CDR3 reads CASTPGGAMGVDEQFF. In nucleotides, the CDR3 is TGTGCCAGCACCCCAGGGGGCGCGATGGGGGTCGATGAGCAGTTCTTC. This chain links TRBV5-4 with TRBJ2-1, with 8 bases fitting TRBD1. Trimming at V came to 6 bases and at J to 8 bases, leaving 16 bases not matched to a gene. The CDR3 is 16 residues long. CDR1 and CDR2 (germline): SGHNT, YYREEE (reference sequence).

V usage is TRBV5-1 and J usage is TRBJ2-1, with TRBD2 identical over 8 bases. Germline values: CDR1 SGHRS, CDR2 YFSETQ. The CDR3 runs to 15 residues. The ends lost 4 bases at V and 2 bases at J; junction bases unmatched: 5. The CDR3: CASSPGGVAYNEQFF. The CDR3 nucleotides are TGCGCCAGCAGCCCGGGAGGGGTCGCCTACAATGAGCAGTTCTTC.

J is TRBJ1-1 and V is TRBV6-5; TRBD1 matches 7 bases. This CDR3 comprises 15 residues. In germline, CDR1 is MNHEY, CDR2 SVGAGI. The trim removed 6 bases at V and 5 bases at J, leaving 12 bases unmatched. The CDR3: CASSINRGAGTEAFF. CDR3 DNA: TGTGCCAGCAGCATTAACAGGGGTGCGGGGACTGAAGCTTTCTTT.

The rearrangement uses TRBV7-2 and TRBJ1-6; 8 bases are shared with TRBD1. The germline V gene encodes CDR1 SGHTA and CDR2 FQGNSA. The CDR3 is 15 amino acids. With 4 bases clipped from V and 7 bases from J, the junction kept 6 bases outside the gene matches. This CDR3 is CASSSRQGRNSPLHF. CDR3 nucleotide sequence: TGTGCCAGCAGCTCCCGACAGGGGAGGAATTCACCCCTCCACTTT.

The chain combines TRBV18 with TRBJ2-2, with D maybe TRBD2 (7 bases). Germline V gene lookup returns CDR1 KGHSH and CDR2 LQKENI. Trimming removed 6 bases at V and 5 bases at J, with 22 bases between. The CDR3 contains 17 residues. CDR3 DNA sequence: TGTGCCAGCTCCCCGAACGGGGGGCGAAGTGAAACCGGGGAGCTGTTTTTT. It is translated as CASSPNGGRSETGELFF.

The chain employs TRBV13 and TRBJ2-1; 14 bases match TRBD2. Germline V lookup: CDR1 PRHDT, CDR2 FYEKMQ (reference sequence). The CDR3 runs to 17 residues. V shed 4 bases and J 0 bases; nucleotides not matched to a gene: 2. The CDR3: CASSWTSGGSSYNEQFF. The CDR3 nucleotides read TGTGCCAGCAGCTGGACTAGCGGGGGGAGCTCCTACAATGAGCAGTTCTTC.

This chain links TRBV5-4 with TRBJ2-2, with 10 bases aligning to TRBD2. V was clipped by 4 bases and J by 4 bases; unmatched bases: 4. The CDR3 runs to 15 residues. Germline V gene data show CDR1 as SGHNT and CDR2 as YYREEE (reference sequence). As DNA, the CDR3 is TGTGCCAGCAGCCGGACTAGCGGAGGCACCGGGGAGCTGTTTTTT. Amino acid sequence: CASSRTSGGTGELFF.

Here the CDR3 reads CASSYSWDRGRKFF. DNA of the CDR3: TGTGCCAGCAGTTACTCGTGGGACAGGGGGCGAAAGTTCTTC. V gene TRBV6-2 or TRBV6-3 combines with J gene TRBJ2-1; 12 positions agree with TRBD1. The CDR3 covers 14 residues. CDR1 is MNHEY and CDR2 is SVGEGT in the germline V gene. Losses at the gene ends were 0 bases for V and 14 bases for J; bases not matched to a gene: 5.

The J gene is TRBJ2-7, the V gene TRBV5-6; 10 bases line up with TRBD1. Losses at the gene ends were 3 bases for V and 4 bases for J; bases not matched to a gene: 4. The CDR3 is made up of 14 amino acids. Germline CDR1 SGHDT, CDR2 YYEEEE. The CDR3 DNA reads TGTGCCAGCAGCTGGGGACAGGGGCGGTACGAGCAGTACTTC. This encodes CASSWGQGRYEQYF.

The chain couples TRBV29-1 to TRBJ2-3; the D is unclear. V gave up 0 bases and J gave up 4 bases, with 5 bases separating them. The CDR3 has 12 residues. Germline V gives CDR1 SQVTM, CDR2 ANQGSEA. The CDR3 sequence: CSVEDQADTQYF. In DNA form, the CDR3 reads TGCAGCGTTGAAGATCAGGCAGATACGCAGTATTTT.

This clone has at least ten counts. V is TRBV2 and J is TRBJ2-1, with TRBD2 matching over 12 bases. Per the germline V gene, CDR1 is SNHLY and CDR2 is FYNNEI. V was pared by 0 bases and J by 2 bases, with 5 bases of the junction left unmatched. This CDR3 is built from 18 residues. The CDR3 DNA is TGTGCCAGCAGTGAAGCGAGACTAGCGGGAGTAACCTACAATGAGCAGTTCTTC. Amino acid sequence: CASSEARLAGVTYNEQFF.

CDR3: CASSFGLAGGNEQYF. In DNA form, the CDR3 reads TGTGCCAGCAGCTTCGGACTAGCGGGAGGCAACGAGCAGTACTTC. The rearrangement joins TRBV7-2 to TRBJ2-7; 14 bases are a match to TRBD2. Germline assignment: CDR1 SGHTA and CDR2 FQGNSA. The CDR3 is 15 residues long. Unmatched junction bases numbered 3, after V lost 3 bases and J lost 5 bases.

The chain couples TRBV3-1 (or the pseudogene TRBV3-2) to TRBJ2-7; D is possibly TRBD2 (5 bases). V gave up 7 bases and J gave up 5 bases, with 15 bases separating them. The CDR3 runs to 13 residues. Germline V CDR1 and CDR2: LGHDT, YNNKEL (reference sequence). The DNA of the CDR3 is TGTGCCAGCACCTCAAGGGCGGGCAACGAGCAGTACTTC. Its translation: CASTSRAGNEQYF.

This clone was recorded only once. CDR3 in amino acids: CASSMRGRGDTQYF. The CDR3 region has the DNA TGTGCCAGTAGTATGAGGGGGAGGGGAGATACGCAGTATTTT. The gene calls are TRBV19 and TRBJ2-3; the D gene is possibly TRBD2 (7 bases). This CDR3 comprises 14 residues. In germline, CDR1 is LNHDA, CDR2 SQIVND (reference sequence). Trimming removed 3 bases from V and 5 bases from J, with 12 bases in between.

V usage is TRBV28 and J usage is TRBJ1-2; 9 positions match TRBD1. This CDR3 has 14 amino acids. The J segment lost 2 bases and the V segment lost 7 bases, leaving 5 bases of the junction unmatched. In germline, CDR1 is MDHEN, CDR2 SYDVKM. CDR3 residues: CASTMGQGNYGYTF. For the CDR3, the DNA is TGTGCCAGCACCATGGGACAGGGAAACTATGGCTACACCTTC.

CDR3 in DNA: TGTGCCAGTAGTATTGCAGGGACTAGCGGGACACAGTACTTC. This sequence encodes CASSIAGTSGTQYF. The gene calls are TRBV19 and TRBJ2-7; 13 bases are shared with TRBD2. Germline V CDR1 and CDR2: LNHDA, SQIVND (reference sequence). Trimming took 3 bases from V and 10 from J; bases not matched to a gene: 6. The CDR3 length is 14 residues.